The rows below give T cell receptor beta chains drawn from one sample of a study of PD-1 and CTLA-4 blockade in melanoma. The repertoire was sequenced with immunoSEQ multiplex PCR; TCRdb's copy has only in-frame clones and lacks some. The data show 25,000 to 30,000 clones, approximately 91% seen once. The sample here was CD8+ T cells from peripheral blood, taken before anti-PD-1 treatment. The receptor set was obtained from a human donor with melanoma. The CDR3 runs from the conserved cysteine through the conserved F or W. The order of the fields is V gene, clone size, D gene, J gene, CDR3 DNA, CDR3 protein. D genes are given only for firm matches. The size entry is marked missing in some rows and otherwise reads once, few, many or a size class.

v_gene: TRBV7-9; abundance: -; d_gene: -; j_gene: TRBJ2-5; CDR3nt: TGTGCCAGCAGATCCGATGGGGGCCAAGAGACCCAGTACTTC; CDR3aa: CASRSDGGQETQYF
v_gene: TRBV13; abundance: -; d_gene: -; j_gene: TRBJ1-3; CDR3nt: TGTGCCAGCAGCCCGGGACCTGGAAACACCATATATTTT; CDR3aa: CASSPGPGNTIYF
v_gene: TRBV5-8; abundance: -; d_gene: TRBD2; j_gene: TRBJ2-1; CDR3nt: TGTGCCAGCAGCTTTAGGACTAGCGTTTATAATGAGCAGTTCTTC; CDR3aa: CASSFRTSVYNEQFF
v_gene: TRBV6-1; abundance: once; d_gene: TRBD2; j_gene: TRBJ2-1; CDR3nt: TGTGCCAGCAGTGAACAGTATCGTAGCGGGATTAATGAGCAGTTCTTC; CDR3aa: CASSEQYRSGINEQFF
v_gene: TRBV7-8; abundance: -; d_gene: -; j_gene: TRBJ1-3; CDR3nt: TGTGCCAGCAGCTCCCACCCCGGGGCCTCTGGAAACACCATATATTTT; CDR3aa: CASSSHPGASGNTIYF
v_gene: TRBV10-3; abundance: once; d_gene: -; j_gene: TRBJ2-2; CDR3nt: TGTGCCATCACGCAGACAAACACCGGGGAGCTGTTTTTT; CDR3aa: CAITQTNTGELFF
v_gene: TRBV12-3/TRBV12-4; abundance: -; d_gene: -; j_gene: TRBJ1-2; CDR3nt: TGTGCCAGCAGGGGGGGCCCGGGAGGTGGCTACACCTTC; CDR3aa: CASRGGPGGGYTF
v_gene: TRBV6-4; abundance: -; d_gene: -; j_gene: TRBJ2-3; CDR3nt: TGTGCCAGCAGTGACACTGGGGATACGCAGTATTTT; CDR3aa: CASSDTGDTQYF
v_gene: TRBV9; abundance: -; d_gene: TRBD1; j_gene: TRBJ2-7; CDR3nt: TGTGCCAGCCGGGACAGGGCGTCCGGGGAGCAGTACTTC; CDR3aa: CASRDRASGEQYF
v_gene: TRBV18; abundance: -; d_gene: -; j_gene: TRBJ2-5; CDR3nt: TGTGCCAGCTCCGGGGGGACAGAAGAGACCCAGTACTTC; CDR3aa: CASSGGTEETQYF
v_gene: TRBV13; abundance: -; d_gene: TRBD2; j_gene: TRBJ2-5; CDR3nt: TGTGCCAGCAGCTTAGCGGTAGCGGGAGACCAGGAGACCCAGTACTTC; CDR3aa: CASSLAVAGDQETQYF
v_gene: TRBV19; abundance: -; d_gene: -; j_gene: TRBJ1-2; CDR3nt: TGTGCCAGTCTCCTCAACCCATCGGGCGCCTATGGCTACACCTTC; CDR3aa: CASLLNPSGAYGYTF
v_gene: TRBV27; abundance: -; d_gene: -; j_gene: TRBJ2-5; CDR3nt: TGTGCCAGCAGTTTCGGTCACCTCCAAGAGACCCAGTACTTC; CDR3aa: CASSFGHLQETQYF
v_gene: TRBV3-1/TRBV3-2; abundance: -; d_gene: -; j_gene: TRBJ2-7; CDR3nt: TGTGCCAGCAGCTTCGGACACCTCTTGTACGAGCAGTACTTC; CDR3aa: CASSFGHLLYEQYF
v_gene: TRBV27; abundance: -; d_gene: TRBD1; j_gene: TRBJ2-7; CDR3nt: TGTGCCAGCAGTTTTGGGGACAGAATCTACGAGCAGTACTTC; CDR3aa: CASSFGDRIYEQYF
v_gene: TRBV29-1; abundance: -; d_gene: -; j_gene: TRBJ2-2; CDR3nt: TGCAGCGTTGTTGGGGACACCGGGGAGCTGTTTTTT; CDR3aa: CSVVGDTGELFF
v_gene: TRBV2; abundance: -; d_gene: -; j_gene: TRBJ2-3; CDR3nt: TGTGCCAGCAGTGAAGCTACGGAGCAACGCACAGATACGCAGTATTTT; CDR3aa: CASSEATEQRTDTQYF
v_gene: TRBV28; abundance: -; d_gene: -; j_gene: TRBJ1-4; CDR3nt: TGTGCCAGCAGTTCCCCGGAAGGTCGGCCAACTAATGAAAAACTGTTTTTT; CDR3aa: CASSSPEGRPTNEKLFF
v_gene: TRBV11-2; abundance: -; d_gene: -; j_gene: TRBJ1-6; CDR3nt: TGTGCCAGCAGCTTACGCTCGGAGGGTCATTCACCCCTCCACTTT; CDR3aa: CASSLRSEGHSPLHF
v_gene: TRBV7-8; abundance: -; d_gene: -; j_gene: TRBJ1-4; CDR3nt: TGTGCCAGCAGCCCGACAGAAAGGGAGGCTAATGAAAAACTGTTTTTT; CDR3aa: CASSPTEREANEKLFF
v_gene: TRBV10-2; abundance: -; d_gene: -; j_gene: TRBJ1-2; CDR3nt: TGCGCCAGCAGTGTGAGCGTAGTAATCTATGGCTACACCTTC; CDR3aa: CASSVSVVIYGYTF
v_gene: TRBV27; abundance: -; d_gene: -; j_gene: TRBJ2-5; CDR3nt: TGTGCCAGCAGTTCAGGGCAAGAGACCCAGTACTTC; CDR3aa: CASSSGQETQYF
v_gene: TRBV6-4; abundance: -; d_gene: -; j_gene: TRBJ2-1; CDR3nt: TGTGCCAGCAGTGAGGCCCCCAGCTCCTACAATGAGCAGTTCTTC; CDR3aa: CASSEAPSSYNEQFF
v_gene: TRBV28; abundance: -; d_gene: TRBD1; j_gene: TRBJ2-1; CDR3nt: TGTGCCTTGGGGACAGGGGAGGCCTACAATGAGCAGTTCTTC; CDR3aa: CALGTGEAYNEQFF
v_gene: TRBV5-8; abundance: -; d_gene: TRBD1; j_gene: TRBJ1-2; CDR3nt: TGTGCCAGCAGCTACGAAACCCGGACAGGGGCGAACTATGGCTACACCTTC; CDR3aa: CASSYETRTGANYGYTF
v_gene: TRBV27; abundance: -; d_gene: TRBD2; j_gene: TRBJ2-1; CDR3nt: TGTGCCAGCAGTTCCCAGCGGGAGGGCCCCTACAATGAGCAGTTCTTC; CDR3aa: CASSSQREGPYNEQFF
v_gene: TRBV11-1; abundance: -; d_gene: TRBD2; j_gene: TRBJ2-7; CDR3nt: TGTGCCAGCAGCTTAGCGCTAGCGGGAGTAGGTGAGCAGTACTTC; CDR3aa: CASSLALAGVGEQYF
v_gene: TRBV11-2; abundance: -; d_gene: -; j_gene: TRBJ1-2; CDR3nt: TGTGCCAGCAGCTTAGGACAGTACTATGGCTACACCTTC; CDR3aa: CASSLGQYYGYTF
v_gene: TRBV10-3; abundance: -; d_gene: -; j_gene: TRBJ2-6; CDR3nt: TGTGCCATCAGTGACGACAGGTCTGGGGCCAACGTCCTGACTTTC; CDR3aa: CAISDDRSGANVLTF
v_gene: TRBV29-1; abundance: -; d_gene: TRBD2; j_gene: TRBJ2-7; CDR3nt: TGCAGCGTTGAACTAACTAGCGGGCGGGACTACGAGCAGTACTTC; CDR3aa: CSVELTSGRDYEQYF
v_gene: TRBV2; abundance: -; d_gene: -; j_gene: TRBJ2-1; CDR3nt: TGTGCCAGCACTCCAGGGACTTACAATGAGCAGTTCTTC; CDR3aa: CASTPGTYNEQFF
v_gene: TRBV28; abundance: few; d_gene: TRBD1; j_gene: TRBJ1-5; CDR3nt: TGTGCCAGCAGTTTGGAGACAGGGATGGGTCAGCCCCAGCATTTT; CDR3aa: CASSLETGMGQPQHF
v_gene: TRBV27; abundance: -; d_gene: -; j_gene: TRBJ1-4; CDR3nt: TGTGCCAGCAGCCTAGGACCGATCCATGAAAAACTGTTTTTT; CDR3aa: CASSLGPIHEKLFF
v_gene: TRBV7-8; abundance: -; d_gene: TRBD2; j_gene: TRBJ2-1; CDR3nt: TGTGCCAGCAGCTTAGCGCCATGGGAGGAGCGGGAGGTGAATGAGCAGTTCTTC; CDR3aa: CASSLAPWEEREVNEQFF
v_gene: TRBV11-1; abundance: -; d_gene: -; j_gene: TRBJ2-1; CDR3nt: TGTGCCAGCAGCCCCCCCCGTGGAAATGAGCAGTTCTTC; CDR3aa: CASSPPRGNEQFF
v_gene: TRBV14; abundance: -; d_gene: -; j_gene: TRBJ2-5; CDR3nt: TGTGCCAGCAGCCAATATACGGGAGAGACCCAGTACTTC; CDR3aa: CASSQYTGETQYF
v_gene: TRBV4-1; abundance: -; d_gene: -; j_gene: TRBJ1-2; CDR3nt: TGCGCCAGCAAGGGGCAGAATAATGGCTACACCTTC; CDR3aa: CASKGQNNGYTF
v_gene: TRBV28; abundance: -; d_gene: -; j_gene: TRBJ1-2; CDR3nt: TGTGCCAGCAGTCTTCCGGCGGGGCCTAATGGCTACACCTTC; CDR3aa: CASSLPAGPNGYTF
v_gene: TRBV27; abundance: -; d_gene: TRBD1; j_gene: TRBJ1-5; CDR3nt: TGTGCCAGCAGTTTATCAGCAGGGGGCAGTCAGCCCCAGCATTTT; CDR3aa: CASSLSAGGSQPQHF
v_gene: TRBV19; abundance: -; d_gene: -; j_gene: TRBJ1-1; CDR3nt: TGTGCCAGTAGTAAGCTGACAGGCTTGGACACTGAAGCTTTCTTT; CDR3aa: CASSKLTGLDTEAFF
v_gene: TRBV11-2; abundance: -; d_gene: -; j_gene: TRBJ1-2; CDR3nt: TGTGCCAGCAGCGACCCTACGGGGGCAGGGATTTATGGCTACACCTTC; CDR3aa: CASSDPTGAGIYGYTF
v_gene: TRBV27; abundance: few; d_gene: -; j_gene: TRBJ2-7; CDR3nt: TGTGCCAGCAGTTCAGGCCCCTACGAGCAGTACTTC; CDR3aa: CASSSGPYEQYF
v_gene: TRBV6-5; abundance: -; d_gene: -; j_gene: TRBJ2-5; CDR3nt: TGTGCCAGCAGTTCCGGGACGGACCAAGAGACCCAGTACTTC; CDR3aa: CASSSGTDQETQYF
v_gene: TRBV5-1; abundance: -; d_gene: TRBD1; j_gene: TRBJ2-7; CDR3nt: TGCGCCAGCAGCTGGGACAGGACCTACGAGCAGTACTTC; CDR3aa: CASSWDRTYEQYF
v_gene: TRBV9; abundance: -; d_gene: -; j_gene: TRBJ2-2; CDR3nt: TGTGCCAGCAGCGTAGCTACGGGGACTAACACCGGGGAGCTGTTTTTT; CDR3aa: CASSVATGTNTGELFF
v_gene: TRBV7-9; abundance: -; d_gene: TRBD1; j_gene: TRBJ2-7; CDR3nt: TGTGCCAGCAGCTCCGGGACAGGGGACGAGCAGTACTTC; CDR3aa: CASSSGTGDEQYF
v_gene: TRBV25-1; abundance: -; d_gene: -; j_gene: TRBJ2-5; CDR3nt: TGTGCCAGCAGTGAAATGGAAAAAGAGACCCAGTACTTC; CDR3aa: CASSEMEKETQYF
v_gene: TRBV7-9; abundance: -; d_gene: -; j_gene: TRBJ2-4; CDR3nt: TGTGCCAGCAGCTTCGTAGGGCCCCAAAACATTCAGTACTTC; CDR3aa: CASSFVGPQNIQYF
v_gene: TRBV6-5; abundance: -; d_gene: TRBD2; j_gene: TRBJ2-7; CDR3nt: TGTGCCAGCAGTTACTCGGGGGAGGGAGGACACGAGCAGTACTTC; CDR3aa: CASSYSGEGGHEQYF
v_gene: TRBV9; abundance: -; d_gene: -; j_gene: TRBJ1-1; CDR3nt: TGTGCCAGCAGCGTAGGGACAGCCGAAGCTTTCTTT; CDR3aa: CASSVGTAEAFF
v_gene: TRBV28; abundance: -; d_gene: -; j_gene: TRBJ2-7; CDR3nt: TGTGCCAGCAGCCCCGAAGAGGCAATGCCTACCTACGAGCAGTACTTC; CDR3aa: CASSPEEAMPTYEQYF
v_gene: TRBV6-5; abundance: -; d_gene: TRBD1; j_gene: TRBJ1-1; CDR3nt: TGTGCCAGCAGGCTCGGACAGGGGATGAACACTGAAGCTTTCTTT; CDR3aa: CASRLGQGMNTEAFF
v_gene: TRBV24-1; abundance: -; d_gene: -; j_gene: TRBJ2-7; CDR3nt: TGTGCCACCAGTGATTTTACGGGGTACGAGCAGTACTTC; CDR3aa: CATSDFTGYEQYF
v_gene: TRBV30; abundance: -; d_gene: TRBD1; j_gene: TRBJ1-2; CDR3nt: TGTGCCTGGATTGGGACAGCCACAACCTTC; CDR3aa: CAWIGTATTF
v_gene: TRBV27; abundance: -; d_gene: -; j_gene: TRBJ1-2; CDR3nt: TGTGCCAGCAGTTTTGAACAAGGAGGCTATGGCTACACCTTC; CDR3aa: CASSFEQGGYGYTF
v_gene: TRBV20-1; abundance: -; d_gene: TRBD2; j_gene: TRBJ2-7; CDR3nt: TGCAGTGCTAGTCTCACTAGCGAAGACTACGAGCAGTACTTC; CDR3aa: CSASLTSEDYEQYF
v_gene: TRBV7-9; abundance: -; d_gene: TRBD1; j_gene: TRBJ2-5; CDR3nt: TGTGCCAGCAGCGGGACAGGGGGCAGAGAGACCCAGTACTTC; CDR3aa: CASSGTGGRETQYF
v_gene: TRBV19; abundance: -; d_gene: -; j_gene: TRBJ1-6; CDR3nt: TGTGCCAGTAGTATTGAACAGTGGAATTCACCCCTCCACTTT; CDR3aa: CASSIEQWNSPLHF
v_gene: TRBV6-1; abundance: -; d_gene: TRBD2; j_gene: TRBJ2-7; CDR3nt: TGTGCCAGCAGTGAACGGGAGGCCGTCTCCTACGAGCAGTACTTC; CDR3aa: CASSEREAVSYEQYF
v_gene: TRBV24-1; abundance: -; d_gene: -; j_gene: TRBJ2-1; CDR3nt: TGTGCCACCAGTGATGGCTCGGACGGACATTACTCCTACAATGAGCAGTTCTTC; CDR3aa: CATSDGSDGHYSYNEQFF